One and the same sample provided the 20 T cell receptor beta chains below, sequenced in a study of T cell repertoires in cytomegalovirus infection. TCRdb reprocessed the reads with MiXCR, giving one entry per CDR3 protein. The data contain about 700,000 distinct CDR3 sequences, around 30% of them singletons. No antigens are known for them. The sequencing here drew on cultured PBMCs, taken from culture after CMV antigen stimulation. The receptor set was obtained from a human donor in good health (CMV status not recorded). Some clones in this sample may be carry-over from other donors' samples.

The sample holds a few counts of this clonotype. The rearrangement links TRBV7-2 to TRBJ2-7, with D maybe TRBD2 (7 bases). The CDR3 consists of 15 residues. Trimming stripped 5 bases from V and 5 bases from J, with 19 bases between. The germline V gene encodes CDR1 SGHTA and CDR2 FQGNSA. This chain's CDR3 is CASSLRWGAGDEQYF. The CDR3 DNA follows: TGTGCCAGCAGCCTTAGATGGGGGGCGGGGGACGAGCAGTACTTC. The full variable domain, with the rest looked up from reference TRBV7-2 and TRBJ2-7, is GAGVSQSPSNKVTEKGKDVELRCDPISGHTALYWYRQSLGQGLEFLIYFQGNSAPDKSGLPSDRFSAERTGGSVSTLTIQRTQQEDSAVYLCASSLRWGAGDEQYFGPGTRLTVT.

V is TRBV6-2 or TRBV6-3 and J is TRBJ2-1; 8 bases agree with TRBD1. The CDR3 consists of 14 residues. Germline assignment: CDR1 MNHEY and CDR2 SVGEGT. V shed 10 bases, J shed 1 base, and the junction held 6 bases outside the gene matches. The CDR3 spells CATAGQVSYNEQFF. The CDR3 nucleotides read TGTGCCACCGCGGGACAGGTGTCCTACAATGAGCAGTTCTTC.

V usage is TRBV12-3 or TRBV12-4 and J usage is TRBJ1-5; D is ambiguous. The CDR3 runs to 14 residues. Between the trimmed V and J ends, which lost 5 bases and 4 bases, there was a span of 12 bases. In DNA, the CDR3 is TGTGCCAGCAGTATACGATCGTCGAATCAGCCCCAGCATTTT. Encoded protein: CASSIRSSNQPQHF.

The chain employs TRBV10-3 and TRBJ1-6; tentatively, D is TRBD1 (6 bases). Looked up from germline, CDR1 is ENHRY and CDR2 is SYGVKD. V was trimmed by 7 bases and J by 10 bases, leaving 14 bases between them. This CDR3 is 13 amino acids long. The CDR3: CAIMAGELSPLHF. CDR3 sequence (DNA): TGTGCCATCATGGCAGGGGAACTCTCACCCCTCCACTTT.

This clonotype was seen many times. This chain links TRBV7-9 with TRBJ2-3; D unresolved. In germline, CDR1 is SEHNR, CDR2 FQNEAQ (reference sequence). Trimming stripped 5 bases from V and 0 bases from J, with 12 bases between. The CDR3 runs to 15 residues. The CDR3 region is CASSRPVKSTDTQYF. For the CDR3, the DNA is TGTGCCAGCAGCCGGCCCGTTAAGAGCACAGATACGCAGTATTTT.

V gene TRBV6-2 or TRBV6-3 combines with J gene TRBJ2-5; 8 bases fit TRBD1. The CDR3 consists of 15 residues. With 5 bases clipped from V and 5 bases from J, the junction kept 10 bases outside the gene matches. Looked up from germline, CDR1 is MNHEY and CDR2 is SVGEGT. Written as DNA, the CDR3 is TGTGCCAGCAGTGACGTGGACAGGGCGGGTGAGACCCAGTACTTC. Protein sequence: CASSDVDRAGETQYF.

This clonotype was seen a handful of times. This chain links TRBV7-6 with TRBJ2-1; 11 nucleotides match TRBD2. The germline V gene encodes CDR1 SGHVS and CDR2 FNYEAQ. CDR3 length: 16 amino acids. J was trimmed by 3 bases and V by 4 bases; bases with no gene match: 5. The CDR3, as DNA: TGTGCCAGCAGCTCGGGACTAGCGGCTATCTACAATGAGCAGTTCTTC. Amino acids: CASSSGLAAIYNEQFF.

A few counts support this clonotype. The rearrangement links TRBV12-3 or TRBV12-4 to TRBJ2-3; 9 bases are shared with TRBD2. This CDR3 has 18 residues. J was trimmed by 0 bases and V by 1 base; bases with no gene match: 8. CDR3 residues: CASSLEWLAGPSTDTQYF. In DNA, the CDR3 is TGTGCCAGCAGTTTAGAGTGGCTAGCGGGGCCTAGCACAGATACGCAGTATTTT.

This chain links TRBV12-3 or TRBV12-4 with TRBJ2-1; 11 bases agree with TRBD2. V gave up 7 bases and J gave up 0 bases; unmatched junction bases: 8. This CDR3 spans 17 amino acids. CDR3 residues: CASNPGLAASSYNEQFF. For the CDR3, the DNA is TGTGCCAGCAACCCGGGACTAGCGGCTAGCTCCTACAATGAGCAGTTCTTC.

This clonotype was seen many times. The chain combines TRBV7-2 with TRBJ2-1; 7 nucleotides align to TRBD2. Per germline, CDR1 SGHTA and CDR2 FQGNSA. Trimming removed 5 bases from V and 7 bases from J; junction bases left unmatched: 17. This CDR3 comprises 17 residues. DNA for the CDR3: TGTGCCAGCAGCCCGGGACTACGAGCGGGCAAGACTAATGAGCAGTTCTTC. This codes for CASSPGLRAGKTNEQFF.

This clonotype was detected many times. V is TRBV7-2 and J is TRBJ1-2; D is unresolved. This CDR3 is 15 amino acids long. Trimming pared 1 base from V and 6 bases from J, leaving 15 bases between. The germline V gene has CDR1 SGHTA and CDR2 FQGNSA. For the CDR3, the DNA is TGTGCCAGCAGCTTAGGCCCGGAAGTGGTGGATGGCTACACCTTC. Its translation is CASSLGPEVVDGYTF.

This clonotype was observed a few times. The CDR3 DNA follows: TGTGCCAGCAGCTTATTAAGGGGTGGTGAGCAGTTCTTC. Its translation: CASSLLRGGEQFF. The V and J genes are TRBV7-2 and TRBJ2-1; tentative D call: TRBD1 (5 bases). Trimming cost V 2 bases and J 9 bases, with 11 bases left between them. The CDR3 runs 13 residues. Per germline, CDR1 SGHTA and CDR2 FQGNSA.

This clonotype showed up just a few times. This chain links TRBV4-2 with TRBJ1-6, with D possibly matching TRBD1 (5 bases). The germline CDR1 and CDR2 sequences are LGHNA and YNFKEQ. This CDR3 contains 15 residues. V was cut by 2 bases and J by 13 bases, with 18 bases left in between. CDR3 loop: CASSQMQGRRDPLHF. The CDR3, as DNA: TGTGCCAGCAGCCAAATGCAGGGCAGACGGGACCCCCTCCACTTT.

This clonotype was seen a handful of times. The rearrangement uses TRBV12-3 or TRBV12-4 and TRBJ2-7; the match to TRBD1 covers 8 bases. V trimming: 5 bases; J trimming: 5 bases; junction bases outside the gene matches: 11. This CDR3 is built from 15 residues. Written as DNA, the CDR3 is TGTGCCAGCAGTGATCGGACAGGGAGGATGGACGAGCAGTACTTC. Its translation is CASSDRTGRMDEQYF.

The chain carries TRBV5-4 and TRBJ1-2; no firm D call. The CDR3 has 14 amino acids. Trimming removed 2 bases from V and 8 bases from J, with 16 bases in between. The germline CDR1 and CDR2 sequences are SGHNT and YYREEE (reference sequence). The CDR3 spells CASSLFSHSRGYTF. CDR3 bases: TGTGCCAGCAGCTTATTCAGCCACTCGAGGGGCTACACCTTC.

This clonotype appeared many times. The V call is TRBV7-2, the J call TRBJ1-6; a possible D gene is TRBD1 (5 bases). Per germline, CDR1 SGHTA and CDR2 FQGNSA. This CDR3 has 15 residues. V was pared by 1 base and J by 11 bases, with 15 bases between. CDR3 region: CASSLGGAGGTPLHF. The DNA for the CDR3 is TGTGCCAGCAGCTTAGGAGGGGCCGGGGGGACACCCCTCCACTTT.

The chain combines TRBV7-6 with TRBJ2-5; 8 positions match TRBD2. The CDR3 is 14 residues long. The V and J ends lost 3 bases and 5 bases, in that order; junction bases with no gene match: 5. Germline V CDR1 and CDR2: SGHVS, FNYEAQ. CDR3 sequence: CASSFGGVVETQYF. The CDR3 DNA is TGTGCCAGCAGCTTCGGGGGGGTGGTCGAGACCCAGTACTTC.

This clonotype has only a few counts. This sequence joins TRBV7-2 and TRBJ2-5, with 8 bases aligning to TRBD2. Germline lookup yields CDR1 SGHTA and CDR2 FQGNSA. V shed 5 bases, J shed 0 bases, and the junction held 8 bases outside the gene matches. The CDR3 spans 16 residues. CDR3: CASSILAGRYQETQYF. CDR3 DNA: TGTGCCAGCAGCATATTAGCGGGGCGGTACCAAGAGACCCAGTACTTC.

This clonotype was found many times. V and J are TRBV7-2 and TRBJ1-4; D is ambiguous. CDR3 length equals 14 residues. CDR1 is SGHTA and CDR2 is FQGNSA in the germline V gene. V lost 7 bases and J 0 bases, leaving 9 bases between the germline ends. The CDR3 DNA reads as TGTGCCAGCACCTGGACCGCAACTAATGAAAAACTGTTTTTT. Protein: CASTWTATNEKLFF.

J is TRBJ2-3 and V is TRBV20-1; D call uncertain. Germline loops: CDR1 DFQATT, CDR2 SNEGSKA (reference sequence). V was clipped by 5 bases and J by 3 bases, with 9 bases between them. CDR3 length: 12 residues. In DNA form, the CDR3 reads TGCAGTGCTCCCCTGGGGACAGATACGCAGTATTTT. It specifies CSAPLGTDTQYF.